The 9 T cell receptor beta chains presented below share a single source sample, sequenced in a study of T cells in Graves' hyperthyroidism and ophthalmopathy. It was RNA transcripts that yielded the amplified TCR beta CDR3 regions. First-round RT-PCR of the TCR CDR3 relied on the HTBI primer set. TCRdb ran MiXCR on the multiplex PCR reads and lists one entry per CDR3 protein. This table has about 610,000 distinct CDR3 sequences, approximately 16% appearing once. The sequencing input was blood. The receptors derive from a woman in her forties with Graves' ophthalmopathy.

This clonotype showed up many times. The CDR3 reads CASRQQGSENTEAFF. The CDR3 coding sequence is TGTGCCAGCAGACAACAGGGAAGTGAGAACACTGAAGCTTTCTTT. The chain recombines TRBV6-1 with TRBJ1-1; D perhaps matches TRBD1 (6 bases). Trimming took 6 bases from V and 1 from J, leaving 15 bases between them. CDR3 length: 15 residues. CDR1 and CDR2 (germline): MNHNS, SASEGT.

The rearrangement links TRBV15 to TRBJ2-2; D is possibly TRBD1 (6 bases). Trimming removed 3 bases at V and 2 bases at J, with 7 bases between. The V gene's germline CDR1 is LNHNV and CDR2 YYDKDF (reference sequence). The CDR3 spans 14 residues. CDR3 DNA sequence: TGTGCCACCAGCAGGGACAGAAACACCGGGGAGCTGTTTTTT. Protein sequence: CATSRDRNTGELFF.

The CDR3 DNA follows: TGTGCCAGCTCACCACCAAGTGGGGCTGAAGCTTTCTTT. Its translation is CASSPPSGAEAFF. This sequence joins TRBV18 and TRBJ1-1; D gene uncertain. V was cut by 0 bases and J by 6 bases, with 8 bases left in between. The CDR3 is 13 amino acids. Germline V gene data show CDR1 as KGHSH and CDR2 as LQKENI.

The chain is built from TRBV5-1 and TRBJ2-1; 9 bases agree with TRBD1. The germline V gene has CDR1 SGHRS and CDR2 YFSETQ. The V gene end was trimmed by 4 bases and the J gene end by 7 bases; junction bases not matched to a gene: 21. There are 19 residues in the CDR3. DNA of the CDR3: TGCGCCAGCAGCCCCACCGGGACAGGGAATGGCGGGGCCCCAAATGAGCAGTTCTTC. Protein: CASSPTGTGNGGAPNEQFF. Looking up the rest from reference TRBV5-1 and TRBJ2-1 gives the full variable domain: KAGVTQTPRYLIKTRGQQVTLSCSPISGHRSVSWYQQTPGQGLQFLFEYFSETQRNKGNFPGRFSGRQFSNSRSEMNVSTLELGDSALYLCASSPTGTGNGGAPNEQFFGPGTRLTVL.

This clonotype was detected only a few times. Here the CDR3 reads CASSYRGLGTEAFF. CDR3 DNA: TGTGCCAGCAGTTACCGGGGTCTGGGCACTGAAGCTTTCTTT. The gene calls are TRBV6-5 and TRBJ1-1; D not resolved. The CDR3 runs to 14 residues. Germline V gene data show CDR1 as MNHEY and CDR2 as SVGAGI. Trimming removed 2 bases from V and 4 bases from J, with 11 bases in between.

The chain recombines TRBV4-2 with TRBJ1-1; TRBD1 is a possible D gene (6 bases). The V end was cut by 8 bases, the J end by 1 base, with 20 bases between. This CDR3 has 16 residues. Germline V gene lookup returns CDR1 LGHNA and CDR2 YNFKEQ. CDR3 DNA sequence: TGTGCCAGCGCTGGGGGGCCGGGACAAACGAACACTGAAGCTTTCTTT. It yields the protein CASAGGPGQTNTEAFF.

CDR3 protein: CASSQDVRGELFF. The CDR3 nucleotides read TGTGCCAGCAGCCAAGATGTTCGCGGGGAGCTGTTTTTT. The rearrangement joins TRBV14 to TRBJ2-2; no firm D call. This CDR3 spans 13 amino acids. Germline values: CDR1 SGHDN, CDR2 FVKESK. The germline V and J ends were trimmed by 0 bases and 7 bases, with 6 bases remaining between them.

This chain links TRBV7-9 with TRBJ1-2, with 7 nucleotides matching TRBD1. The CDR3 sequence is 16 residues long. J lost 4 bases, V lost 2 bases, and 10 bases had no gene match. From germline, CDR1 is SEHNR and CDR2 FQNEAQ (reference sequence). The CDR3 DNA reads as TGTGCCAGCAGCTTATCACGCGGGGGGACAGCCTATGGCTACACCTTC. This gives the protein CASSLSRGGTAYGYTF.

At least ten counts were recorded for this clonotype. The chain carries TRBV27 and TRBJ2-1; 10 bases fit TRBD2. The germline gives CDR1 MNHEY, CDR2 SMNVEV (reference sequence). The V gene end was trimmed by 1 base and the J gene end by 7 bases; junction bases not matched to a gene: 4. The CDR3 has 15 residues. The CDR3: CASSLLAGGVNEQFF. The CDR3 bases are TGTGCCAGCAGTTTATTAGCGGGAGGCGTGAATGAGCAGTTCTTC.